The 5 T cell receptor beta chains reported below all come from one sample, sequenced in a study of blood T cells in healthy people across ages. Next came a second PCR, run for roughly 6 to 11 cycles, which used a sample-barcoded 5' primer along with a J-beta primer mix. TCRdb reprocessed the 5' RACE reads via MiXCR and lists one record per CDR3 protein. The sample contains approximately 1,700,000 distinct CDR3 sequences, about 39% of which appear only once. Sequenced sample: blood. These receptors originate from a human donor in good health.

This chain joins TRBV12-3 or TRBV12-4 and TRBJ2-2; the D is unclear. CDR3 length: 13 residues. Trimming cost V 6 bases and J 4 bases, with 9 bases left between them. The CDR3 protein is CASSPYGTGELFF. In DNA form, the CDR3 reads TGTGCCAGCAGCCCCTACGGCACCGGGGAGCTGTTTTTT.

The CDR3 nucleotides are TGTGCCAGCAGCGTAGCTACGGTGGCCGGAGAGGGACGAGAGACCCAGTACTTC. The encoded protein is CASSVATVAGEGRETQYF. V is TRBV9 and J is TRBJ2-5; D could derive from TRBD1 or TRBD2 (5 bases each). Trimming removed 0 bases at V and 4 bases at J, with 22 bases between. The CDR3 covers 18 residues. CDR1 SGDLS and CDR2 YYNGEE come from the germline V gene.

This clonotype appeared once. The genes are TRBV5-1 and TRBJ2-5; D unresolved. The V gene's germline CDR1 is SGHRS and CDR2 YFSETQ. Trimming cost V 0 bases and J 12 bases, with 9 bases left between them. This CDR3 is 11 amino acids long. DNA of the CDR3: TGCGCCAGCAGCTTGGAAGAGGTGAAGTACTTC. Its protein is CASSLEEVKYF.

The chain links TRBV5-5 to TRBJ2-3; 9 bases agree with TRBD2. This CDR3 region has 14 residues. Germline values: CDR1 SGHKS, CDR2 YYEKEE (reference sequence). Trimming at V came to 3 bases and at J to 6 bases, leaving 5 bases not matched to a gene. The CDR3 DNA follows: TGTGCCAGCAGCTCCTTAGGACTAGCGGATACGCAGTATTTT. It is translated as CASSSLGLADTQYF.

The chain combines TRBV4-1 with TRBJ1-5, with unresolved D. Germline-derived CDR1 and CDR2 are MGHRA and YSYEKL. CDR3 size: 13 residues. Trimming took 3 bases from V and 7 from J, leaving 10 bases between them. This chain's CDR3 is CASSHYQSQPQHF. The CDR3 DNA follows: TGCGCCAGCAGCCATTACCAAAGCCAGCCCCAGCATTTT.